This entry lists 2 T cell receptor beta chains sequenced from one sample in a study of T cell changes during pregnancy in multiple sclerosis. Measured with immunoSEQ multiplex PCR; TCRdb has only the in-frame clones, and not every one. Here the sample spans about 80,000 clones, about 90% being singletons. Sequenced here: peripheral blood, sampled before pregnancy. These receptors were collected from a female donor with multiple sclerosis, enrolled in a pregnancy study.

The chain is built from TRBV11-3 and TRBJ2-5, with D maybe TRBD1 (7 bases). Germline values: CDR1 SGHNT, CDR2 YENEEA. This CDR3 spans 13 amino acids. V lost 5 bases to trimming and J lost 1 base, with 8 bases between them. The CDR3 bases are TGTGCCAGCAGCCAGGGGGGCCAAGAGACCCAGTACTTC. Amino acid sequence: CASSQGGQETQYF.

A few counts support this clone. The identical CDR3 is also encoded by other nucleotide sequences in the sample. V and J are TRBV5-1 and TRBJ2-7; D possibly corresponds to TRBD2 (6 bases). CDR1 is SGHRS and CDR2 is YFSETQ in the germline V gene. The CDR3 is 14 amino acids. Trimming left V 0 bases short and J 3 bases short, with 10 bases between. The CDR3 sequence: CASSLDGSGYEQYF. CDR3 DNA sequence: TGCGCCAGCAGCTTGGACGGGAGCGGCTACGAGCAGTACTTC.